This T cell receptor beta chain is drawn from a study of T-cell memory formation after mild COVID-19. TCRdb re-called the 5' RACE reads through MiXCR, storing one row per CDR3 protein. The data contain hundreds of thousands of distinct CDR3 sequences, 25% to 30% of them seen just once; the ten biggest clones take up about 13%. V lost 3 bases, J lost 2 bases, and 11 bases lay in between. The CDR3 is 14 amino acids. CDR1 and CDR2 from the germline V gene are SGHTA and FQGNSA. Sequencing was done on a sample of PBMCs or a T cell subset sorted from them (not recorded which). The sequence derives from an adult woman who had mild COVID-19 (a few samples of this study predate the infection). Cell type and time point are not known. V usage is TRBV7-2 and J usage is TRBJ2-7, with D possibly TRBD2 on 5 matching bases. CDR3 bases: TGTGCCAGCAGCTTCCAACTAGGCCCCTACGAGCAGTACTTC. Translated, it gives CASSFQLGPYEQYF.